Sequencing of this T cell receptor (beta chain) was carried out in a study of cytomegalovirus exposure and HLA in healthy donors. The study, taken as a whole, reports: The investigators catalogued 150 to 200 TCR beta chains as cytomegalovirus-associated.

In germline, CDR1 is MNHEY, CDR2 SMNVEV (reference sequence). Trimming took 8 bases from V and 0 from J, leaving 11 bases between them. This CDR3 contains 14 residues. Regarding this clone: The antigen is unknown.

PCR used 60 Vbeta primers and 13 Jbeta primers. Sequencing used immunoSEQ multiplex PCR; TCRdb keeps in-frame clones, though not all of them. The table shows about 130,000 clones, with roughly 77% occurring only once. The chain uses TRBV27 and TRBJ1-3; D may be TRBD1 (5 bases). The TCR originated in a woman aged 35 to 49 in good health and CMV-seropositive. The material sequenced was PBMCs. The CDR3 DNA reads as TGTGCCAGCCGAAACCAGGGCTCTGGAAACACCATATATTTT. Translated: CASRNQGSGNTIYF.